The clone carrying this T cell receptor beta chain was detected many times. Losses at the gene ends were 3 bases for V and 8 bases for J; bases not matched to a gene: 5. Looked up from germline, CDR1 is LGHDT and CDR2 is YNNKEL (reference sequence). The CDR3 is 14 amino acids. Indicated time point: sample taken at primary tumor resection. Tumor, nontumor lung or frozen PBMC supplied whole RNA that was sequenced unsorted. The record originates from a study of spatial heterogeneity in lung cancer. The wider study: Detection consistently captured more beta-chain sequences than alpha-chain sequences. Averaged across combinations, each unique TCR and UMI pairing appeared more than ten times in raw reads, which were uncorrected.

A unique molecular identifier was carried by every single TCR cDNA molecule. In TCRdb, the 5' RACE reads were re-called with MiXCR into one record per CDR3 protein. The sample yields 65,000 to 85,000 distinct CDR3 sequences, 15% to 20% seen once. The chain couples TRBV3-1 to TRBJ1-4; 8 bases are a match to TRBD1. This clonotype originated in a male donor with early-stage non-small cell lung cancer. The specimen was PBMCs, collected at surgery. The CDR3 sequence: CASSQPGGWEKLFF. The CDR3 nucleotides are TGTGCCAGCAGCCAGCCAGGGGGCTGGGAAAAACTGTTTTTT.